These T cell receptor beta chains were read from a single sample in a study of glioma-infiltrating T cells. TCRdb redid the calling of the multiplex PCR reads with MiXCR, one entry per CDR3 protein. The data hold about 89,000 distinct CDR3 sequences, with around a quarter observed a single time. What was sequenced was glioma tissue, nonneoplastic brain tissue, or PBMCs (not recorded which). The receptor set was obtained from a human donor with low-grade glioma or glioblastoma, undergoing nonglioma brain surgery, or in good health (not recorded which). Each CDR3 is given with its conserved first and last residue. D genes are given only for firm matches. Rows may omit the clone size; those that give it use once, few, many or a size class.

abundance | len | j_gene | d_gene | v_gene | CDR3nt | CDR3aa
medium-sized | 17 | TRBJ2-3 | . | TRBV27 | TGTGCCAGCAGTTTTTCCCCGGGTTATACTAGCACAGATACGCAGTATTTT | CASSFSPGYTSTDTQYF
. | 11 | TRBJ2-7 | . | TRBV29-1 | TGCAGCGTTGGAGGCCTCTACGAGCAGTACTTC | CSVGGLYEQYF
many | 13 | TRBJ1-1 | . | TRBV28 | TGTGCCAGCAGGGGACTTACGAACACTGAAGCTTTCTTT | CASRGLTNTEAFF
many | 13 | TRBJ2-3 | TRBD2 | TRBV20-1 | TGCAGTGCTAAGCCGGGACTAGCTAGGACGCAGTATTTT | CSAKPGLARTQYF
many | 14 | TRBJ2-7 | TRBD1 | TRBV20-1 | TGCAGTGCTTTAGACAGGGTTAAGACCTACGAGCAGTACTTC | CSALDRVKTYEQYF
. | 14 | TRBJ2-6 | . | TRBV7-2 | TGTGCCAGTATCCGGGGGCGGGGGGCCAACGTCCTGACTTTC | CASIRGRGANVLTF
many | 13 | TRBJ2-7 | TRBD2 | TRBV7-9 | TGTGCCAGCCGGACTAGCGGGGTAAACGAGCAGTACTTC | CASRTSGVNEQYF
. | 14 | TRBJ2-5 | . | TRBV20-1 | TGCAGTGCTAGATATCCCGGACCCCCTGATACCCAGTACTTC | CSARYPGPPDTQYF
many | 15 | TRBJ2-3 | . | TRBV7-7 | TGTGCCAGCAGCCCAGGACGAGGTGTCACAGATACGCAGTATTTT | CASSPGRGVTDTQYF
many | 12 | TRBJ1-1 | . | TRBV18 | TGTGCCAGCTCGTATACAGGGATTGATGCTTTCTTT | CASSYTGIDAFF
many | 16 | TRBJ2-3 | TRBD2 | TRBV6-1 | TGTGCCAGCAGTGTCCTAGCGGGGGGGCGGACAGATACGCAGTATTTT | CASSVLAGGRTDTQYF
many | 15 | TRBJ2-7 | TRBD2 | TRBV20-1 | TGCAGTGGAACACCCGGGACTAGACCATCGGGCGAGCAGTACTTC | CSGTPGTRPSGEQYF
many | 16 | TRBJ1-6 | . | TRBV25-1 | TGTGCCACCCGAGCAGGGGCGACTACCTCCTATTCACCCCTCCACTTT | CATRAGATTSYSPLHF